These T cell receptor beta chains were read from a single sample in a study of T cells after yellow fever vaccination. TCRdb re-derived calls from the 5' RACE reads in MiXCR, one entry per CDR3 protein. The data show about 220,000 distinct CDR3 sequences, less than 7.5% seen once. The sequencing used CD4+ T cells sorted from PBMCs, collected on the day of the yellow fever booster vaccination. The receptors originated from a young man who received the YFV17D yellow fever vaccine. The CDR3 runs from the conserved cysteine through the conserved F or W. Each record gives: V gene, D gene, J gene, CDR3 protein. The D gene is left open where the match is weak.

>TRBV12-3/TRBV12-4|-|TRBJ1-1
CASRVNTEAFF
>TRBV27|TRBD2|TRBJ2-7
CASSHGTSGNMKQYF
>TRBV15|TRBD2|TRBJ2-1
CATGTSGRNEQFF
>TRBV5-1|TRBD2|TRBJ2-2
CASSPSWSGDTGELFF
>TRBV6-2/TRBV6-3|TRBD2|TRBJ2-7
CASSMASGNNWRYF
>TRBV28|-|TRBJ2-1
CASGGRWGQFF
>TRBV18|-|TRBJ2-7
CASSPGAETYEQYF
>TRBV7-2|-|TRBJ1-1
CASSPPPGGRSTEAFF
>TRBV15|-|TRBJ2-7
CATSRELTSKSSEQYF
>TRBV29-1|-|TRBJ1-5
CSVTGTGTDQPQHF
>TRBV20-1|-|TRBJ2-7
CSASIAWPYEQYF
>TRBV6-5|-|TRBJ2-2
CASSYASTGELFF
>TRBV27|-|TRBJ2-7
CATLDPGYRQYF
>TRBV5-1|-|TRBJ2-1
CASSLDARYEQFF
>TRBV7-3|-|TRBJ1-6
CASSLTENQSPLHF
>TRBV11-2|TRBD2|TRBJ2-5
CASSPRAGVETQYF
>TRBV7-8|-|TRBJ2-5
CASSLNRMETQYF
>TRBV28|-|TRBJ2-2
CASSAGWGLFF
>TRBV7-2|TRBD1|TRBJ2-7
CASSRRQGSYEQYF
>TRBV14|-|TRBJ2-7
CASSPLGTHTYEQYF
>TRBV19|-|TRBJ1-1
CASSIVLNTEAFF
>TRBV2|TRBD2|TRBJ2-1
CASSERATSGVNEQFF
>TRBV12-3/TRBV12-4|-|TRBJ2-1
CASSTRARLTSYNEQFF
>TRBV7-6|TRBD2|TRBJ2-1
CASSSTRRGASGRGNEQFF
>TRBV5-1|-|TRBJ2-1
CASRSRVEQFF
>TRBV27|-|TRBJ2-7
CATRDGYYEQYF